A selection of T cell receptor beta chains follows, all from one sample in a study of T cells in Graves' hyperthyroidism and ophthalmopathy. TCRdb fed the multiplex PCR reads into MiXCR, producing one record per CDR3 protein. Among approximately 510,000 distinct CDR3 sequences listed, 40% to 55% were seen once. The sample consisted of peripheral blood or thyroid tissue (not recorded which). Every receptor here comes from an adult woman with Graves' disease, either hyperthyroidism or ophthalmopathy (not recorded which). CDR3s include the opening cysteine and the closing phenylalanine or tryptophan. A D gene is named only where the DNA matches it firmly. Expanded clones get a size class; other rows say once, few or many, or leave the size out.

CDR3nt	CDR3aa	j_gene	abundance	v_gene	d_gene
TGCAGTGCTAGTCCCGACCCCCCGACTAGCGGGGTGATACACGCGAACACCGGGGAGCTGTTTTTT	CSASPDPPTSGVIHANTGELFF	TRBJ2-2	.	TRBV20-1	TRBD2
TGTGCCAGCAGCCTCGGGCTCTGGACTGAAGCTTTCTTT	CASSLGLWTEAFF	TRBJ1-1	.	TRBV12-3/TRBV12-4	.
TGCGCCAGCAGCTCCGGGACTACAGGGGTTGGGGGCTACACCTTC	CASSSGTTGVGGYTF	TRBJ1-2	.	TRBV5-1	TRBD1
TGTGCCAGCACCCCCCAGGCCCATTCCTACGAGCAGTACTTC	CASTPQAHSYEQYF	TRBJ2-7	many	TRBV6-6	.
TGTGCCAGCAGCCTAGGGGTGGTCAGCAGCACCGGGGAGCTGTTTTTT	CASSLGVVSSTGELFF	TRBJ2-2	.	TRBV12-3/TRBV12-4	.
TGTGCCAGCAGCCAGACCCGTAACTCCTACAATGAGCAGTTCTTC	CASSQTRNSYNEQFF	TRBJ2-1	.	TRBV11-2	.
TGTGCCAGCAGCTCCGCCCCTCTGACTAGCGGGAGAGCCGGGGAGCTGTTTTTT	CASSSAPLTSGRAGELFF	TRBJ2-2	.	TRBV7-8	TRBD2
TGTGCCAGCAGCCCAGGGGGCAATAACTATGGCTACACCTTC	CASSPGGNNYGYTF	TRBJ1-2	.	TRBV7-9	TRBD1
TGTGCCAGCAGCCGACAGGGGGTAGGAGACTATGGCTACACCTTC	CASSRQGVGDYGYTF	TRBJ1-2	.	TRBV11-2	TRBD1
TGCGCCAGCAGCTTGGGCGGATACAGGCCGGACACCGGGGAGCTGTTTTTT	CASSLGGYRPDTGELFF	TRBJ2-2	.	TRBV5-1	.
TGCAGTGCTAGACCCCCCGGTGGGGGAGGCCACGAGCAGTACTTC	CSARPPGGGGHEQYF	TRBJ2-7	many	TRBV20-1	.
TGCGCCAGCACTGAGAATAACTATGGCTACACCTTC	CASTENNYGYTF	TRBJ1-2	many	TRBV10-2	.
TGCAGCGGGGTGGTGACTGAAGCTTTCTTT	CSGVVTEAFF	TRBJ1-1	.	TRBV29-1	.
TGCGCCAGCACAGACAGGGGAAACAAACAAGCTTTCTTT	CASTDRGNKQAFF	TRBJ1-1	.	TRBV5-1	TRBD1
TGCGCCAGCAGACCGAGGACAGGGTCCGAGCAGTACTTC	CASRPRTGSEQYF	TRBJ2-7	many	TRBV10-2	TRBD1
TGTGCCAGCAGCCGCCGCTCTCGTGTAGGAGGACTAGCTCAAGAGACCCAGTACTTC	CASSRRSRVGGLAQETQYF	TRBJ2-5	.	TRBV11-2	TRBD2
TGCGCCAGCAGCTTGGCCGGCTTCACCCCCGGCGGGGGCAGAGAGACCTTC	CASSLAGFTPGGGRETF	TRBJ1-2	many	TRBV5-1	.
TGTGCCAGCAGTTACTCGGTCACAGGGGGCGCGGAGACCCAGTACTTC	CASSYSVTGGAETQYF	TRBJ2-5	.	TRBV6-5	TRBD1
TGTGCCAGCAGGGGGAACACTGAAGCTTTCTTT	CASRGNTEAFF	TRBJ1-1	many	TRBV2	.
TGCGCCAGCAGCGGGGGGACAGGGGGCTATGGCTACACCTTC	CASSGGTGGYGYTF	TRBJ1-2	.	TRBV5-1	TRBD1
TGCAGCGCCTTCACTAGCGGGAGGCAAGAGACCCAGTACTTC	CSAFTSGRQETQYF	TRBJ2-5	few	TRBV29-1	TRBD2
TGTGCCAGCAGCCGAGTCAGGGATGGCTACACCTTC	CASSRVRDGYTF	TRBJ1-2	.	TRBV3-1	.
TGTGCCAGTCAGGGTTTCGCTGAAGCTTTCTTT	CASQGFAEAFF	TRBJ1-1	.	TRBV25-1	.
TGTGCCATCAGGGACACCGGGGGGGCGCCTGAAGCTTTCTTT	CAIRDTGGAPEAFF	TRBJ1-1	.	TRBV10-3	.
TGTGCCAGCAGCTTAGCGCGGACAGGGATTGGAAACACCATATATTTT	CASSLARTGIGNTIYF	TRBJ1-3	many	TRBV7-9	TRBD1
TGCAGTGCTAGTGGACGGGGAAGGGGCTACGAGCAGTACTTC	CSASGRGRGYEQYF	TRBJ2-7	.	TRBV20-1	.
TGTGCCAGCAGCTCGACAGAGCGGGCAGAGACCCAGTACTTC	CASSSTERAETQYF	TRBJ2-5	.	TRBV7-7	.
TGTGCCAGCAGCCTCAACTGGGCTGAAGCTTTCTTT	CASSLNWAEAFF	TRBJ1-1	.	TRBV7-3	.